This T cell receptor (beta chain) was sequenced for a study of blood T cell repertoires in COVID-19. Study background: Collection of acute and convalescent COVID-19 samples took place in the United States, Italy and Spain. From T cells, B-cell-depleted T cells, or PBMCs came the material, which was cDNA or gDNA.

The data were produced by immunoSEQ multiplex PCR, yet TCRdb's version contains in-frame clones alone and is incomplete. The sample has 70,000 to 95,000 clones; roughly 78% are singletons. J gave up 6 bases and V 8 bases, and 11 bases lay outside the gene matches. This CDR3 is 15 amino acids long. The germline CDR1 and CDR2 sequences are SGHRS and YFSETQ. The source of this sequence is a man in his 60s with COVID-19, enrolled during active disease. The chain recombines TRBV5-1 with TRBJ2-1; 10 positions agree with TRBD1. Sequencing was done on a sample of peripheral blood. As DNA, the CDR3 is TGCGCCAGTAACCCCCGGGACAGGGGAAGCAATGAGCAGTTCTTC. Encoded protein: CASNPRDRGSNEQFF.